Sequencing of this TCR beta chain was carried out in a study of blood T cell repertoires in COVID-19. Across the study: COVID-19 samples from acute and convalescent phases originated in the United States, Italy and Spain. T cells, B-cell-depleted T cells, or PBMCs provided the cDNA or gDNA that served as material.

Original analysis: It was from reference gene primer amplification that nucleated cell counts were estimated. The method was immunoSEQ multiplex PCR; TCRdb's version includes in-frame clones alone and lacks a portion of them. The V and J calls and the clone size are those of that table, but D and trimming were determined from the DNA. Here the sample spans about 150,000 clones, approximately 86% being singletons. The CDR3 runs 15 residues. V lost 4 bases to trimming and J lost 4 bases; unmatched junction nucleotides: 9. From germline, CDR1 is SGHVS and CDR2 FQNEAQ. The sequencing sample was made of peripheral blood. This TCR came from a woman aged 70-85 years with acute or convalescent COVID-19. This rearrangement joins TRBV7-8 to TRBJ1-2, with 7 bases lining up with TRBD1. For the CDR3, the DNA is TGTGCCAGCAGCTCCCGGACAGGCCGGGGCTATGGCTACACCTTC. Its translation is CASSSRTGRGYGYTF.